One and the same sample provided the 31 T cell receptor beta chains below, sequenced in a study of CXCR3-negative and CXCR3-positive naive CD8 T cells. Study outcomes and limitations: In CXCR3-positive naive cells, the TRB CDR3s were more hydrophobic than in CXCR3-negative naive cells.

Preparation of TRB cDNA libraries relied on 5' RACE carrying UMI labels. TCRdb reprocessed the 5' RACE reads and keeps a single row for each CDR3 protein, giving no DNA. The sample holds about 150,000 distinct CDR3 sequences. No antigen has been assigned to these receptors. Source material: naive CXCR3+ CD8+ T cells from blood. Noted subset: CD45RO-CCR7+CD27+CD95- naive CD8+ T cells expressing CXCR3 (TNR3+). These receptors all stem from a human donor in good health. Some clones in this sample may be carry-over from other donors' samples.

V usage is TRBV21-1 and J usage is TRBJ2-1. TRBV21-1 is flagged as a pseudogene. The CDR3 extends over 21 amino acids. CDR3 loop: CASSCRPEVVGNEKVYNEQFF.

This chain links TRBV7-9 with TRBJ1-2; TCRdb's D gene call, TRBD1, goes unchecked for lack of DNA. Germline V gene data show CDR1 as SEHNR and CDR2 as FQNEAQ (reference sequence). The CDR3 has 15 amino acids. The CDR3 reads CASSSEMDRLGGYTF.

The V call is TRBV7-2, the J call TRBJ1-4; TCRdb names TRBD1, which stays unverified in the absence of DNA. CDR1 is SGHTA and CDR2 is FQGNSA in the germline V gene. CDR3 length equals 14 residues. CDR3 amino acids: CASSLWGGNEKLFF.

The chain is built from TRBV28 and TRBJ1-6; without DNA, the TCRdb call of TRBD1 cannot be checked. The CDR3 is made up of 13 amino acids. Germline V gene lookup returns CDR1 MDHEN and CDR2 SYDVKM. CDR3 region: CASRLTGNSPLHF.

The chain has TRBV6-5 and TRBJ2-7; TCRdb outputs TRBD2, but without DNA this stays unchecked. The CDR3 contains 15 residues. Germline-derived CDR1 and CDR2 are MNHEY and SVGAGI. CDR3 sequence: CASSYGSGGAREQYF.

CDR3 loop: CASSSRQSTNEKLFF. The chain recombines TRBV7-9 with TRBJ1-4; TCRdb returns TRBD1, unconfirmable since there is no DNA. The CDR3 runs 15 residues. In germline, CDR1 is SEHNR, CDR2 FQNEAQ (reference sequence).

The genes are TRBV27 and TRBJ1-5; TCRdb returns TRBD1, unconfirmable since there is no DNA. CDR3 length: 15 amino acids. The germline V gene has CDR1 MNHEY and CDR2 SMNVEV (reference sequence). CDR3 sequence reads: CASSLSRGANQPQHF.

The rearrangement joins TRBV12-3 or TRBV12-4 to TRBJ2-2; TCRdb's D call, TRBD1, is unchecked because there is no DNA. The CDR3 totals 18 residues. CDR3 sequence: CASSAAPDRDRVAGELFF.

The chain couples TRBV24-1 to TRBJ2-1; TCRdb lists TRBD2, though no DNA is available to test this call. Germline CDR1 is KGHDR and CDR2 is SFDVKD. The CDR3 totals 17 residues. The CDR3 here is CATSDRTSGRFVDEQFF.

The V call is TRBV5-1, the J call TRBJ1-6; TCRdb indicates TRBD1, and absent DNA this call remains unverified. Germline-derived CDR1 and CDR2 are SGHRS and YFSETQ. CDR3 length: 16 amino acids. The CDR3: CASSLLGGSYNSPLHF. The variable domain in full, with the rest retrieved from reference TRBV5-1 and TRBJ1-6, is KAGVTQTPRYLIKTRGQQVTLSCSPISGHRSVSWYQQTPGQGLQFLFEYFSETQRNKGNFPGRFSGRQFSNSRSEMNVSTLELGDSALYLCASSLLGGSYNSPLHFGNGTRLTVT.

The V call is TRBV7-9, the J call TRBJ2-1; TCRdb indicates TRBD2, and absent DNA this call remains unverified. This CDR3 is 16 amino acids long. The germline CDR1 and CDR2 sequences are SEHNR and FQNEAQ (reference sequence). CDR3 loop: CASSPRTSGSTNEQFF.

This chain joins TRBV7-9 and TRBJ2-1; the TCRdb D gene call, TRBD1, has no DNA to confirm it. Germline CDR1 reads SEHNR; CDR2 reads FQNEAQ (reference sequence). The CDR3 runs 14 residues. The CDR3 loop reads CASSLVSNSGQGFF.

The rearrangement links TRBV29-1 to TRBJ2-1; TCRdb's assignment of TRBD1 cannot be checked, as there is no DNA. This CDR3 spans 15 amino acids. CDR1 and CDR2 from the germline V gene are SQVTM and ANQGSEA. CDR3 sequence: CSVELGTTGHNEQFF.

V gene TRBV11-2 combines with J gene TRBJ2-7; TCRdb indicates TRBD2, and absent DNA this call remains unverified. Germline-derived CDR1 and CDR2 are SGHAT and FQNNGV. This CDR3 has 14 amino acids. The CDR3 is CASSLGVSRYEQYF.

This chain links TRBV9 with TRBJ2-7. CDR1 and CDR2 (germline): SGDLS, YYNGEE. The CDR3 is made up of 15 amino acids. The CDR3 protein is CASSVCSGTACEQYF.

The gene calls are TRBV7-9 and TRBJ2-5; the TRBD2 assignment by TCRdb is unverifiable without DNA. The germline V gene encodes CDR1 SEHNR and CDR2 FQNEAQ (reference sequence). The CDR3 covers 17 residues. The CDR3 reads CASSLARPSGWEETQYF.

CDR3 region: CSASPKGVSGYEQYF. The J gene is TRBJ2-7, the V gene TRBV20-1; TCRdb's D call of TRBD2 is untestable without DNA. Germline CDR1 is DFQATT and CDR2 is SNEGSKA (reference sequence). The CDR3 totals 15 residues.

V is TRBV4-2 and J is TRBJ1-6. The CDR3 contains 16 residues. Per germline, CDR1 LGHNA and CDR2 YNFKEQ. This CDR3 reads CASSQDFTEGYSPLHF.

The CDR3 spells CASSLAFGELFF. This sequence joins TRBV7-9 and TRBJ2-2. The CDR3 spans 12 residues. Germline V CDR1 and CDR2: SEHNR, FQNEAQ (reference sequence).

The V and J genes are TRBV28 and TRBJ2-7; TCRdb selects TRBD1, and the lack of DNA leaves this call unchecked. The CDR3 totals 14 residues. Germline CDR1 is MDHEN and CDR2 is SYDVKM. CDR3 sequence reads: CASSLGGFSYEQYF.

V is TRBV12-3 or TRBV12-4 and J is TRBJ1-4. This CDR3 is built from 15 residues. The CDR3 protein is CASSLSWTTNEKLFF.

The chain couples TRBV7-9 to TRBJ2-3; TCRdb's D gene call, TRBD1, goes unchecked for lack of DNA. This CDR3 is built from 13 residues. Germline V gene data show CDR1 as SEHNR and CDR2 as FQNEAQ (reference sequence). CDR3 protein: CASSPQGGDTQYF.

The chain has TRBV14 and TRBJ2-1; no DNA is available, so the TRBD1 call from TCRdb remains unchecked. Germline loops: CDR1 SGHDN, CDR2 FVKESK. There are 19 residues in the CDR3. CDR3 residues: CASSQDFRGGQASYNEQFF.

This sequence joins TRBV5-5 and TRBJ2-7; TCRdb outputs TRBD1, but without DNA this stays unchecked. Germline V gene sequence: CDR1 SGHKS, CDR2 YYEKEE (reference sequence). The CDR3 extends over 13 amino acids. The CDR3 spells CASSTDRVYEQYF.

CDR3 loop: CSVDLDRDPGELFF. The J gene is TRBJ2-2, the V gene TRBV29-1; the D call from TCRdb, TRBD1, cannot be confirmed without DNA. Germline V gene data show CDR1 as SQVTM and CDR2 as ANQGSEA. This CDR3 has 14 amino acids.

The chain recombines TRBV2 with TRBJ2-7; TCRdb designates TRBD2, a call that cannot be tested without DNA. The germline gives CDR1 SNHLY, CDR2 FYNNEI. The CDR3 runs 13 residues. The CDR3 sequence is CASSDGRVGEQYF.

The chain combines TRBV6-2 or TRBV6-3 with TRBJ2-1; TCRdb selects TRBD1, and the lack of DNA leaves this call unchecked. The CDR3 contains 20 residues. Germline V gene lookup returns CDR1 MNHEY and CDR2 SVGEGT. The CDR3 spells CASSYSRRAVGDREINEQFF.

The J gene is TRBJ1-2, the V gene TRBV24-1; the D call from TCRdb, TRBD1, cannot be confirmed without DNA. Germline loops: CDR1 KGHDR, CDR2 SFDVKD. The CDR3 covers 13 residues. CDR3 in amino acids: CVTSSTGVYGYTF.

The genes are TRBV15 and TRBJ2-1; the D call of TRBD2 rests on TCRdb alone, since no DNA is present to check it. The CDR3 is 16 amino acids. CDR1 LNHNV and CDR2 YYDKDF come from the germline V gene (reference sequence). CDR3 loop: CATTIAETSGYNEQFF.

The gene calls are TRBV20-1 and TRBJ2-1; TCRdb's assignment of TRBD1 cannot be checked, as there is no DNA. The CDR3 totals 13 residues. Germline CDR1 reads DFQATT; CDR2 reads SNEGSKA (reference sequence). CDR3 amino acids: CSARGANYNEQFF.

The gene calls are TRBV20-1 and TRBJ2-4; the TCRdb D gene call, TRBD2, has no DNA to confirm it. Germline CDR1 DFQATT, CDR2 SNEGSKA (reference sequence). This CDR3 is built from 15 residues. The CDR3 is CSARAGPLAKNIQYF.